This entry describes one T cell receptor (beta chain). The sample comes from a study of CD8 T cells in Susac syndrome. Germline V gives CDR1 GTSNPN, CDR2 SVGIG (reference sequence). The germline V and J ends were trimmed by 0 bases and 2 bases, with 5 bases remaining between them. This CDR3 is built from 12 residues. The authors reverse transcribed roughly 0.45 to 1 ug RNA with random hexamers. An immunoSEQ multiplex PCR generated amplified TCR beta CDR3 products spanning 54 Vbeta and 13 Jbeta. TCRdb called the immunoSEQ multiplex PCR reads again in MiXCR, with one record for every CDR3 protein. The sample holds 200,000 or so distinct CDR3 sequences; 90% to 95% are singletons and the top ten take roughly 0.15%.

The genes are TRBV30 and TRBJ2-7; D not resolved. The sequenced material came from CD8+ T cells from PBMCs. The TCR was taken from a human donor with multiple sclerosis. CDR3 sequence reads: CAWSVNPYEQYF. The CDR3 DNA reads TGTGCCTGGAGTGTCAACCCCTACGAGCAGTACTTC.